This T cell receptor beta chain was obtained from a study of T cells in Graves' hyperthyroidism and ophthalmopathy. Study-wide background: Peripheral blood specimens were obtained at initial diagnosis, prior to any treatment.

This clonotype was counted once. RNA transcripts yielded amplified TCR beta CDR3 regions. HTBI primers drove first-round RT-PCR of the TCR CDR3. MiXCR, applied by TCRdb to the multiplex PCR reads, yields one record per CDR3 protein. The table shows 650,000 to 850,000 distinct CDR3 sequences, with approximately 18% occurring only once. CDR1 is MGHRA, CDR2 YSYEKL, per germline. Germline trimming cut 6 bases from V and 6 bases from J; bases unmatched to any gene: 13. CDR3 length equals 17 residues. The genes are TRBV4-1 and TRBJ2-3; TRBD2 agrees at 12 bases. The sample taken for sequencing was blood. The receptor's source is a woman aged 45 to 65 with Graves' hyperthyroidism that later progressed to Graves' ophthalmopathy. In DNA, the CDR3 is TGCGCCAGCAGTTTTTCCGGACTAGCGGGGAGCAGGGATACGCAGTATTTT. It translates to CASSFSGLAGSRDTQYF.